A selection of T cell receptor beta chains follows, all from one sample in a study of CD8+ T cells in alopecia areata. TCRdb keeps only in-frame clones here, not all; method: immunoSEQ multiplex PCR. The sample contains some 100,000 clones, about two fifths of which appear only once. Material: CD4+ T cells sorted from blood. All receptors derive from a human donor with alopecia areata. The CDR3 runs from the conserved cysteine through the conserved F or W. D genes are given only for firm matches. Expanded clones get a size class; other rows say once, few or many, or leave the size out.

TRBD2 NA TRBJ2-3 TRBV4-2 TGTGCCAGCAGCACTTCTACTAGCGGGGGGGGCACAGATACGCAGTATTTT CASSTSTSGGGTDTQYF
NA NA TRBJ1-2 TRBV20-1 TGCAGCCGCGGCGGTGGCTACACCTTC CSRGGGYTF
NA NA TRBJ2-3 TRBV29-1 TGCAGCGTTGTCGGGGCTAACACAGATACGCAGTATTTT CSVVGANTDTQYF
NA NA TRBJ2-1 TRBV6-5 TGTGCCAGCAGTTACTCAGGTGGGACAAGCAATGAGCAGTTCTTC CASSYSGGTSNEQFF
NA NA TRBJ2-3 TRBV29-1 TGCAGCGTTGCCAGATCGGGGGAGCCCACAGATACGCAGTATTTT CSVARSGEPTDTQYF
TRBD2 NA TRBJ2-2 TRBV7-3 TGTGCCAGCAGCTCCGGGACTAGGTACACCGGGGAGCTGTTTTTT CASSSGTRYTGELFF
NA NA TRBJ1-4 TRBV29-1 TGCAGCGTTGACAGTGGAAATGAAAAACTGTTTTTT CSVDSGNEKLFF
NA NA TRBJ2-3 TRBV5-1 TGCGCCAGCAGCTTGGCGGGATTTGTGGATACGCAGTATTTT CASSLAGFVDTQYF
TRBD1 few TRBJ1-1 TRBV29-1 TGCAGCGTTCTCCAGGAGGGACAGATCGACACTGAAGCTTTCTTT CSVLQEGQIDTEAFF
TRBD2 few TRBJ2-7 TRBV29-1 TGCAGCGGTTTAGCGGGAGACTACGAGCAGTACTTC CSGLAGDYEQYF
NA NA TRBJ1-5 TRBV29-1 TGCAGCGTTGGAGAGGGAGATCAGCCCCAGCATTTT CSVGEGDQPQHF
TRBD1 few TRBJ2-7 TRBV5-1 TGCGCCAGCAGCCAGGACAGGGCCTACGAGCAGTACTTC CASSQDRAYEQYF
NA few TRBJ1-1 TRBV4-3 TGCGCCAGCAGTCAAGACAGCCTCACTGAAGCTTTCTTT CASSQDSLTEAFF
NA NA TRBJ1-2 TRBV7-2 TGTGCCAGCAGCTTAGAGGGGGACTATGGCTACACCTTC CASSLEGDYGYTF
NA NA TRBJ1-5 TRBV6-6 TGTGCCTCCGGGGGTAGCAATCAGCCCCAGCATTTT CASGGSNQPQHF
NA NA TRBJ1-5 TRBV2 TGTGCCAGCGATGAGATTCGAAGTCAGCCCCAGCATTTT CASDEIRSQPQHF
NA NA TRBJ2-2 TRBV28 TGTGCCAGCAGTTGGGTCCCCGGGGAGCTGTTTTTT CASSWVPGELFF
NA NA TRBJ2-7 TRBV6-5 TGTGCCAGCAGTTACGCCGCGGGTACCTACGAGCAGTACTTC CASSYAAGTYEQYF
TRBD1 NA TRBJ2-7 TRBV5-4 TGTGCCAGCAGCCCGATGCCGGGACAGGGTCCCTACGAGCAGTACTTC CASSPMPGQGPYEQYF
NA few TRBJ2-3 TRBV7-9 TGTGCCAGCAGCTCCCCGCCAGATACGCAGTATTTT CASSSPPDTQYF
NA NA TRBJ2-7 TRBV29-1 TGCAGCGTTTCCGCCAGGCTTCAAGGCGAGCAGTACTTC CSVSARLQGEQYF
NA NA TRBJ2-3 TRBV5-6 TGTGCCAGCAGCTTCACCCCAAAAACAGATACGCAGTATTTT CASSFTPKTDTQYF
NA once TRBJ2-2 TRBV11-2 TGTGCCAGCAGCTCACTGACAGGGGAGCTGTTTTTT CASSSLTGELFF
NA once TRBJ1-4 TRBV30 TGTGCCTGGACGGAGCAGGGAGGGCGGGAAAAACTGTTTTTT CAWTEQGGREKLFF
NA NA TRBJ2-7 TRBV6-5 TGTGCCAGCAGCCTACACCGCTCCTACGAGCAGTACTTC CASSLHRSYEQYF
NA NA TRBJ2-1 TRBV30 TGTGCCTTAATAGGGGGATGGGATAATAGAGAGCAGTTCTTC CALIGGWDNREQFF
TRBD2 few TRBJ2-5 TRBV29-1 TGCAGCGTTGAAGCAGCGGGGGTCCCCCAAGAGACCCAGTACTTC CSVEAAGVPQETQYF
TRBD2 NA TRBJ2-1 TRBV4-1 TGCGCCAGCAGCCAAGGTCCCATCACCATTACTAGCGGGGGCTACAATGAGCAGTTCTTC CASSQGPITITSGGYNEQFF
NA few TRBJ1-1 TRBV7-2 TGTGCCAGCAGCTTAGTTCAGGCAAACACTGAAGCTTTCTTT CASSLVQANTEAFF
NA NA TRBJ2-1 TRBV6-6 TGTGCCAGCACCCCGAATCGCGGGGTCAATGAGCAGTTCTTC CASTPNRGVNEQFF
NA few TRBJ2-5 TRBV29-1 TGCAGCGTTGCACCCACGCCGGAGACCCAGTACTTC CSVAPTPETQYF
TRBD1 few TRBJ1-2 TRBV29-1 TGCAGCGTGCGGACAGGAGCTAACTATGGCTACACCTTC CSVRTGANYGYTF
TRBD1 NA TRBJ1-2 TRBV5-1 TGCGCCAGCGGTGGACAGGGTATGAACTATGGCTACACCTTC CASGGQGMNYGYTF
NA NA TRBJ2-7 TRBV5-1 TGCGCCAGCAGCTTGACCAGGGGCGAGCAGTACTTC CASSLTRGEQYF
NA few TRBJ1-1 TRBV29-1 TGCAGCGTTGTACAGGGAAGTGGCACTGAAGCTTTCTTT CSVVQGSGTEAFF
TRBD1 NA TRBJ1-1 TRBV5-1 TGCGCCAGCAGCTGGGAACAGGGGGCGGACACTGAAGCTTTCTTT CASSWEQGADTEAFF
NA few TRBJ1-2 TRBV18 TGTGCCAGCTCACCACCGGGACACGGAAACTATGGCTACACCTTC CASSPPGHGNYGYTF
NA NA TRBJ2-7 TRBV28 TGTGCCAGCAGGGACAGCCCCTACGAGCAGTACTTC CASRDSPYEQYF
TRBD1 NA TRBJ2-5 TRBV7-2 TGTGCCAGCAGCTTAGCCTTCCCGACAGGGGGGGAAGAGACCCAGTACTTC CASSLAFPTGGEETQYF
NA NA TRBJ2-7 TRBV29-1 TGCAGCGTTGTCCAAAAGGGGGGCCTCTACGAGCAGTACTTC CSVVQKGGLYEQYF
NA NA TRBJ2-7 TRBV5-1 TGCGCCAGCAGCTCCGGACCGGGCTACGAGCAGTACTTC CASSSGPGYEQYF
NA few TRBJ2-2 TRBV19 TGTGCCAGTAGATTGAGGACTGAGAACACCGGGGAGCTGTTTTTT CASRLRTENTGELFF
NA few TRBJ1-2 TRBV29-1 TGCAGCGTTTCCCCGGGCTCAGCCCTAACGGCTGGCTACACCTTC CSVSPGSALTAGYTF
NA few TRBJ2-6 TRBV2 TGTGCCAGCGGTGAAATCTCTGGGGCCAACGTCCTGACTTTC CASGEISGANVLTF
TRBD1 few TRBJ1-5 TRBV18 TGTGCCAGCTCACCAGGGACAGCAAATCAGCCCCAGCATTTT CASSPGTANQPQHF
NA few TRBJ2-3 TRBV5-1 TGCGCCAGCAGCTTGCCCGGGGCGGGAAGAACAGATACGCAGTATTTT CASSLPGAGRTDTQYF
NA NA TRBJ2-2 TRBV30 TGTGCCTGGCGGTGGGCCCAGGGGACTGGAGGCACCGGGGAGCTGTTTTTT CAWRWAQGTGGTGELFF
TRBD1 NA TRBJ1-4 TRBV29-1 TGCAGCGTCGGGGGGACAGCAAGCGGGGAAAAACTGTTTTTT CSVGGTASGEKLFF
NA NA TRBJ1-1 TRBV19 TGTGCCAGTAGTCCGGGACACTGGGACACTGAAGCTTTCTTT CASSPGHWDTEAFF
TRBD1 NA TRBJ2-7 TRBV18 TGTGCCAGCTCACCCGGGACAGTTCGGGAGCAGTACTTC CASSPGTVREQYF
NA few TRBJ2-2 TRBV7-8 TGTGCCAGCAGCCACTTCAGGCCCAGGGGCACCGGGGAGCTGTTTTTT CASSHFRPRGTGELFF
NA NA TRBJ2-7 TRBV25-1 TGTGCCAGCAGTGACAGCGGTAGCTCCTACGAGCAGTACTTC CASSDSGSSYEQYF
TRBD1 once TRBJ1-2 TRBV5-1 TGCGCCACGGGTACAGGGGCCGGCGACTATGGCTACACCTTC CATGTGAGDYGYTF
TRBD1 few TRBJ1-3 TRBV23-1 TGCGCCAGCAGTGGAACAGGGGGCGATTCTGGAAACACCATATATTTT CASSGTGGDSGNTIYF
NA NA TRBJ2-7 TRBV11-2 TGTGCCAGCAGCTTATACGGTTCCTACGAGCAGTACTTC CASSLYGSYEQYF
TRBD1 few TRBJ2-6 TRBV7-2 TGTGCCAGCACCAAACCACGGGACAGCCCGGGTTTAGTCGCCAACGTCCTGACTTTC CASTKPRDSPGLVANVLTF
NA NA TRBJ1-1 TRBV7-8 TGTGCCAGCAGCTTATCCCGCGGGGGAGCTTTCTTT CASSLSRGGAFF
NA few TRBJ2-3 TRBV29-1 TGCAGCGTGGGGTCCCTCACAGATACGCAGTATTTT CSVGSLTDTQYF
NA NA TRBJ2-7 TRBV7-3 TGTGCCAGCAGCCCGGACGCCACCTCCTACGAGCAGTACTTC CASSPDATSYEQYF